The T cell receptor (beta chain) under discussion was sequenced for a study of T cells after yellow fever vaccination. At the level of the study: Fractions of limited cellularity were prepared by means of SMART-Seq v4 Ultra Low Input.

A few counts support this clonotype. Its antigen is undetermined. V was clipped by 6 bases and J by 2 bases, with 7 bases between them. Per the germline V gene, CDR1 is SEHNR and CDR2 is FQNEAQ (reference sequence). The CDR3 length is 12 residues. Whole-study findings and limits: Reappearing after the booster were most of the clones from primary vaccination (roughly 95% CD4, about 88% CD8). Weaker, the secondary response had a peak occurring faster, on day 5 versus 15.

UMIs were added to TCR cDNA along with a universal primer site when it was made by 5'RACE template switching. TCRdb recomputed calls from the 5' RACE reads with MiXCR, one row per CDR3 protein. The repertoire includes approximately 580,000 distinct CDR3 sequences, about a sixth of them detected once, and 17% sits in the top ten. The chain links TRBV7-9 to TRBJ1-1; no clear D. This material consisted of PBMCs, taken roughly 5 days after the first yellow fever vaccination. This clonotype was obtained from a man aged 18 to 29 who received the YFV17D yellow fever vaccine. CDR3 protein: CASRPANTEAFF. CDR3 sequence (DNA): TGTGCCAGCAGGCCAGCTAACACTGAAGCTTTCTTT.